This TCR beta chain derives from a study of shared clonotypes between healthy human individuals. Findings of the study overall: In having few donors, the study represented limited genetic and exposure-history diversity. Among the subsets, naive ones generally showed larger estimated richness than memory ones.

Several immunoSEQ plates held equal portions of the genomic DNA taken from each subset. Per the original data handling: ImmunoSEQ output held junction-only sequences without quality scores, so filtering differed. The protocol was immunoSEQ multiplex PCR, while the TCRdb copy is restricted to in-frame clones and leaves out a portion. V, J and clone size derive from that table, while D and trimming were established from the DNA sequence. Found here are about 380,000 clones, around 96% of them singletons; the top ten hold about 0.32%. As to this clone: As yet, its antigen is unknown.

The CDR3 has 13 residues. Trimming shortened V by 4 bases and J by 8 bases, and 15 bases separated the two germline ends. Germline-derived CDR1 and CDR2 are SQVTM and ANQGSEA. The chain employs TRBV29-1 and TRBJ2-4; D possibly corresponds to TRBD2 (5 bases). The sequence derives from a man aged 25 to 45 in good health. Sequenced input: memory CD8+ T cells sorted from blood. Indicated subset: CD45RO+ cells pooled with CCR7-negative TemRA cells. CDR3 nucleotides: TGCAGCGTTGCTTCCGGGAAGACGGACATTCAGTACTTC. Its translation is CSVASGKTDIQYF.